This T cell receptor beta chain was sequenced in a study of blood T cell repertoires in COVID-19. At the level of the study: COVID-19 samples collected from the United States, Italy and Spain covered acute and convalescent phases.

CDR1 and CDR2 (germline): KGHDR, SFDVKD. The CDR3 is 13 residues long. Trimming took off 1 base at V and 8 bases at J, with 10 bases between the two ends. Per the original methods: Estimation of nucleated cell counts was performed using reference gene primer amplification. TCRdb's table, derived via immunoSEQ multiplex PCR, lists solely in-frame clones and lacks some. That table is the source of V, J and clone size, and D and trimming were worked out from the DNA. The table has about 440,000 clones, 70% to 90% seen once; the top ten hold roughly 12%. The source is a woman aged 50 to 65 with COVID-19, enrolled during active disease. Input material: peripheral blood. The chain couples TRBV24-1 to TRBJ1-1, with D perhaps matching TRBD1 (5 bases). The CDR3 protein is CATSDFWGSEAFF. CDR3 bases: TGTGCCACCAGTGATTTTTGGGGCTCCGAAGCTTTCTTT.